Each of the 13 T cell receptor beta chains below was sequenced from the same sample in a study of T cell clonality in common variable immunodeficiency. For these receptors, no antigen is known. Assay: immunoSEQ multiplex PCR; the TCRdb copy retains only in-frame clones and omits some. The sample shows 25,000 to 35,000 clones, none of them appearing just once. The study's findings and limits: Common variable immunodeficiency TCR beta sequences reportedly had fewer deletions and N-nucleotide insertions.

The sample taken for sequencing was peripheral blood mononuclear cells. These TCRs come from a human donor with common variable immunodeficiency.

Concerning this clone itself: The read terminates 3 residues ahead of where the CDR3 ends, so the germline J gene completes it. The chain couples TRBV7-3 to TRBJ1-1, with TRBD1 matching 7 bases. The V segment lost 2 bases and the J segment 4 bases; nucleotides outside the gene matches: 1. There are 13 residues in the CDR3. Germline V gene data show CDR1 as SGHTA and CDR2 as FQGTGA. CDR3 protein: CASSLSGGTEAFF. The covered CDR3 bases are TGTGCCAGCAGCTTATCAGGGGGCACTGAA.

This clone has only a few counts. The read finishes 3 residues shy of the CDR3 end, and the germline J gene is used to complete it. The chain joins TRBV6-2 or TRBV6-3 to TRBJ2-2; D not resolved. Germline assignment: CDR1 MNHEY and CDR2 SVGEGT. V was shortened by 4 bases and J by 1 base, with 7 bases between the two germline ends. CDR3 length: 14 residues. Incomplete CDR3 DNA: TGTGCCAGCAGTTCGTGGCAGAACACCGGGGAG. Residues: CASSSWQNTGE. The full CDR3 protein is CASSSWQNTGELFF.

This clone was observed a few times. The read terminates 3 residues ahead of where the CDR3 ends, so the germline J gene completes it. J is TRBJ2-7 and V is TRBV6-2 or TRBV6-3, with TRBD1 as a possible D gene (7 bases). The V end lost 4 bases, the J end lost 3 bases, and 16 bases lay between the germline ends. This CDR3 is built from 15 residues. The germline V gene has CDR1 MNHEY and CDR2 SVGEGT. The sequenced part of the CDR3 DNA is TGTGCCAGCAGTTCTGGAGGGGGCGAGAGCTACGAG. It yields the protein CASSSGGGESYE. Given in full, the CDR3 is CASSSGGGESYEQYF.

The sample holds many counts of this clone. The CDR3 is CAWSVLGGAGNEQFF. The DNA read from the CDR3 is TGTGCCTGGAGTGTACTAGGGGGGGCGGGGAATGAG. V is TRBV30 and J is TRBJ2-1, with D perhaps matching TRBD2 (7 bases). The read terminates 3 residues ahead of where the CDR3 ends, so the germline J gene completes it. CDR3 length: 15 amino acids. V lost 0 bases to trimming and J lost 7 bases, with 16 bases between them. From germline, CDR1 is GTSNPN and CDR2 SVGIG (reference sequence).

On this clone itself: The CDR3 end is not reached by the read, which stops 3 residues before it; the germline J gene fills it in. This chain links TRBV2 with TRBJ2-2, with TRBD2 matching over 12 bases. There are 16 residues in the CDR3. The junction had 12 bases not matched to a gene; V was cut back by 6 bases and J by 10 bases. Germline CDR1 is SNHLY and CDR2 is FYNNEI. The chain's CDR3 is CASSPPGLAGAEELFF. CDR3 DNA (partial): TGTGCCAGCAGCCCTCCGGGACTAGCGGGTGCTGAGGAG. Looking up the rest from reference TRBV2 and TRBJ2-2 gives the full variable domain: EPEVTQTPSHQVTQMGQEVILRCVPISNHLYFYWYRQILGQKVEFLVSFYNNEISEKSEIFDDQFSVERPDGSNFTLKIRSTKLEDSAMYFCASSPPGLAGAEELFFGEGSRLTVL.

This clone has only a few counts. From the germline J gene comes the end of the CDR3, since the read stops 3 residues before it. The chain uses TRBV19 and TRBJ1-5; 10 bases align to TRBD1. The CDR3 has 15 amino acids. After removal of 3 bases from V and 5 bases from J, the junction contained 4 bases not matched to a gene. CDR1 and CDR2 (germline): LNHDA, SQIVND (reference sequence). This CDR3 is CASSIGTGVYQPQHF. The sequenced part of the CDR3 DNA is TGTGCCAGTAGTATCGGGACAGGGGTATATCAGCCC.

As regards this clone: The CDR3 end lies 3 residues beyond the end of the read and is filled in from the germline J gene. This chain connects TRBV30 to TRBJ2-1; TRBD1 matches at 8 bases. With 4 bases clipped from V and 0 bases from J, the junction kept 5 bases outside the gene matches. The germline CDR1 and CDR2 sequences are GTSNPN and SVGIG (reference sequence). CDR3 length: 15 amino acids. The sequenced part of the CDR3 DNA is TGTGCCTGGACGCCGGACAGGGTCTCCTACAATGAG. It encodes CAWTPDRVSYNE. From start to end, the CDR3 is CAWTPDRVSYNEQFF.

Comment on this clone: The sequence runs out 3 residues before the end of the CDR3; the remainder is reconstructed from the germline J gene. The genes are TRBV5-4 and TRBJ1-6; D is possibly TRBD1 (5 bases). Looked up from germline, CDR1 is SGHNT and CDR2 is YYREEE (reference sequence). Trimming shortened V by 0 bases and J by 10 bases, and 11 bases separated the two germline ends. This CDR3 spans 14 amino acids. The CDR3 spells CASSLVRGESPLHF. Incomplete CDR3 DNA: TGTGCCAGCAGCTTGGTTAGGGGTGAGTCACCC. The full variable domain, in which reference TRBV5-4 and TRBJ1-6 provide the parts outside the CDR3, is ETGVTQSPTHLIKTRGQQVTLRCSSQSGHNTVSWYQQALGQGPQFIFQYYREEENGRGNFPPRFSGLQFPNYSSELNVNALELDDSALYLCASSLVRGESPLHFGNGTRLTVT.

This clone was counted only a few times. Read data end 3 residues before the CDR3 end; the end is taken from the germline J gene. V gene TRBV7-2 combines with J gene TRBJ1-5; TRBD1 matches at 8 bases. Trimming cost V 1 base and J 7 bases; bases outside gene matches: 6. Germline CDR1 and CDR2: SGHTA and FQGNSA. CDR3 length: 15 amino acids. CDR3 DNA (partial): TGTGCCAGCAGCTTAGTAGTGGACAGGGACCAGCCC. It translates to CASSLVVDRDQP. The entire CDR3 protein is CASSLVVDRDQPQHF.

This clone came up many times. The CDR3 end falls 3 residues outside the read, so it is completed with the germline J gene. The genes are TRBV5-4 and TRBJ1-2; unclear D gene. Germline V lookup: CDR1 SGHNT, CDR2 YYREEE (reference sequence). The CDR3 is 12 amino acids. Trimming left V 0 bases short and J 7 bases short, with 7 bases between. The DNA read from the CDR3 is TGTGCCAGCAGCTTGGAGTCAGGTGGC. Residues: CASSLESGG. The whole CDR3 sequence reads CASSLESGGYTF.

The CDR3 reads CSARPRQGLHEQYF. CDR3 bases read: TGCAGTGCTAGACCCAGACAGGGACTCCACGAG. The rearrangement links TRBV20-1 to TRBJ2-7; TRBD1 might be the D (7 bases). The read terminates 3 residues ahead of where the CDR3 ends, so the germline J gene completes it. V was clipped by 2 bases and J by 5 bases, with 16 bases between them. The germline CDR1 and CDR2 sequences are DFQATT and SNEGSKA (reference sequence). The CDR3 has 14 amino acids.

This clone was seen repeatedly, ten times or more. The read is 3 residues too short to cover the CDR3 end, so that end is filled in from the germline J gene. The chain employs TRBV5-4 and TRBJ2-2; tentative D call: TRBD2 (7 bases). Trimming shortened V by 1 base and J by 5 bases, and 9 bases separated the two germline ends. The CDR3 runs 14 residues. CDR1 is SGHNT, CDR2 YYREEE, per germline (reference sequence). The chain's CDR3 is CASSLRGGTGELFF. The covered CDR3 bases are TGTGCCAGCAGCTTGAGGGGGGGGACCGGGGAG.

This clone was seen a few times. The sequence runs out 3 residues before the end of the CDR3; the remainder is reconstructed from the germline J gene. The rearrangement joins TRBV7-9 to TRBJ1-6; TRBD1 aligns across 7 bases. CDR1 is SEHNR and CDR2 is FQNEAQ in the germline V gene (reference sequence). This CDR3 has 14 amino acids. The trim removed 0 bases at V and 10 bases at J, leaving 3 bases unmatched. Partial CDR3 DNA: TGTGCCAGCAGCTTAGCGGAGGGGGCGTCACCC. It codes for CASSLAEGASP. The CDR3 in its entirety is CASSLAEGASPLHF. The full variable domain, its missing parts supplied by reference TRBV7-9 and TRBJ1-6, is DTGVSQNPRHKITKRGQNVTFRCDPISEHNRLYWYRQTLGQGPEFLTYFQNEAQLEKSRLLSDRFSAERPKGSFSTLEIQRTEQGDSAMYLCASSLAEGASPLHFGNGTRLTVT.